The T cell receptor (beta chain) described here comes from a study of cytomegalovirus exposure and HLA in healthy donors. CDR3 length: 15 residues. The germline V gene has CDR1 PRHDT and CDR2 FYEKMQ (reference sequence). The V and J ends lost 3 bases and 0 bases respectively, with 10 bases between them. Study results and limitations: Researchers reported in a later analysis that a missense DCLRE1C variant was tied to TCR beta V- and J-gene trimming.

At sampling all donors were nominally healthy, likely with unrecorded immune exposures. Only a few counts were recorded for this clone. Its antigen is still unknown. The PCR was carried out with 60 Vbeta primers and 13 Jbeta primers. Produced via immunoSEQ multiplex PCR; TCRdb's table is partial and in-frame only. The sample comprises approximately 56,000 clones, roughly 72% of which are singletons, and 20% to 25% rests with the top ten. The specimen sequenced was PBMCs. This chain joins TRBV13 and TRBJ2-3; a possible D gene is TRBD1 (5 bases). This sequence originates from a woman in her 50s in good health and CMV-seropositive. In DNA, the CDR3 is TGTGCCAGCAGCTTTAACAGGATAAGCACAGATACGCAGTATTTT. Its translation: CASSFNRISTDTQYF.